The T cell receptor (beta chain) under discussion was sequenced for a study of T cell responses to AZD1222 COVID-19 vaccine. Profiling relied on immunoSEQ multiplex PCR, and the TCRdb table lists in-frame clones only, not all of them. The profile shows around 83,000 clones, 92% of them singletons. A remark on this clone: Its target is unknown.

Study-wide results and caveats: Sampled repertoires all dated from after the peak T cell response. Mostly white British, mostly female donors; authors suggested clonal diversity may be underestimated.

The clonotype was recovered from an adult in good health. The material was peripheral blood, obtained on day 0 of AZD1222 vaccination.

The DNA for the CDR3 is TGTGCCAGCAGTTATCTTACATCCGATGGCTACACCTTC. It specifies CASSYLTSDGYTF. The chain combines TRBV6-5 with TRBJ1-2; no firm D call. Germline lookup yields CDR1 MNHEY and CDR2 SVGAGI. This CDR3 is 13 amino acids long. Trimming took 3 bases from V and 6 from J, leaving 11 bases between them.